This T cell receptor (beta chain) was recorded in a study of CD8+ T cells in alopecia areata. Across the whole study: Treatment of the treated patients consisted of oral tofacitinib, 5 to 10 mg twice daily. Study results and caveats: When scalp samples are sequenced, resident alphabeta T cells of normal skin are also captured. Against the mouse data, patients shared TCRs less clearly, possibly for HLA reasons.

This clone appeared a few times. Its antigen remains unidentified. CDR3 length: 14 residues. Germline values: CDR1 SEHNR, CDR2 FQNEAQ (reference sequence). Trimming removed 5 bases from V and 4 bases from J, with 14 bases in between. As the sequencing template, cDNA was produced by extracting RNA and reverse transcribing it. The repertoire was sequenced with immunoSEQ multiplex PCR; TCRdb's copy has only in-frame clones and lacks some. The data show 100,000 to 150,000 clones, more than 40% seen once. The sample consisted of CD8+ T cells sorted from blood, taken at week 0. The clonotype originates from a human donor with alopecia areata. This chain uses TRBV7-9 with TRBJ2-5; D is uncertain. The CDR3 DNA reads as TGTGCCAGCAGCCCGCCCGTGGTGCGAGAGACCCAGTACTTC. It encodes CASSPPVVRETQYF.